This T cell receptor (beta chain) was found in a study of T-cell memory formation after mild COVID-19. In TCRdb, the 5' RACE reads were re-called with MiXCR into one record per CDR3 protein. This table holds 470,000 or so distinct CDR3 sequences, 15% to 20% found once. The source material was PBMCs or a T cell subset sorted from them (not recorded which). This clonotype originated in an adult woman who had mild COVID-19 (a few samples of this study predate the infection). Cell type and time point are not known.

The CDR3 spells CASSQVRRIRPYTDTQYF. The CDR3 DNA sequence: TGTGCCAGCAGCCAAGTGCGGAGGATTCGCCCCTACACAGATACGCAGTATTTT. V gene TRBV14 combines with J gene TRBJ2-3, with a weak D call TRBD2 (5 bases). Germline-derived CDR1 and CDR2 are SGHDN and FVKESK. The V gene lost 1 base and the J gene lost 2 bases, with 19 bases spanning the gap. The CDR3 spans 18 residues.